The source of this TCR beta chain is a study of Ad26.COV2.S vaccination and SARS-CoV-2 variants. Study-wide background: Donor joined the COV1001 Ad26.COV2.S trial arm. Each vaccinee took Ad26.COV2.S intramuscularly, once or twice 56 days apart. Study-level points and caveats: Comparable non-spike TCR breadth was observed in vaccine and placebo recipients.

Treatment of the sample: some 20 received Ad26.COV2.S at low or high dose, single or two shots; roughly five received placebo; per-sample allocation not given. The samples date from day 63 after the first vaccine or placebo injection. On this clone itself: The antigen remains unidentified.

Sequenced by immunoSEQ multiplex PCR; TCRdb stores in-frame clones only, minus some. The table includes 500,000 or so clones, 89% detected once. The input for sequencing was peripheral blood, taken in a trial of Ad26.COV2.S vaccine versus placebo. The clonotype comes from a person between 18 and 65 years old who received the Ad26.COV2.S COVID-19 vaccine or a placebo.

The CDR3 loop is CASSQESWSSYNSPLHF. CDR3 DNA: TGCGCCAGCAGCCAAGAATCTTGGAGCTCCTATAATTCACCCCTCCACTTT. The V and J genes are TRBV4-3 and TRBJ1-6; D ambiguous. Germline-derived CDR1 and CDR2 are LGHNA and YSLEER. V lost 0 bases to trimming and J lost 0 bases, with 9 bases between them. This CDR3 spans 17 amino acids.